A single TCR beta chain is shown here with its context. The antigen remains unidentified. The data derive from a study of CD8+ T cells in alopecia areata. Whole-study context: Treatment with tofacitinib (6 to 18 months) was followed by 6 months off drug. Points from the study as a whole: Normal scalp had lower clonality than lesional scalp, with alopecia totalis/universalis lesions showing this most strongly.

Following extraction, RNA underwent reverse transcription to cDNA, which served as the sequencing template. Generated by immunoSEQ multiplex PCR, the TCRdb table keeps only in-frame clones and is missing some. The data hold about 250,000 clones, with about two thirds observed a single time. Peripheral blood and lesional scalp punch biopsies were taken from alopecia areata patients. CD4+ and CD8+ T cells were sorted from PBMCs stained for CD3, CD4 and CD8. The V and J ends lost 0 bases and 2 bases, in that order; junction bases with no gene match: 7. The length of the CDR3 is 17 residues. Germline loops: CDR1 SGHRS, CDR2 YFSETQ.

The chain links TRBV5-1 to TRBJ2-1; 8 bases fit TRBD2. The sample was CD4+ T cells sorted from blood, taken at week 0. This sequence originates from a human donor with alopecia areata. CDR3 DNA: TGCGCCAGCAGCTTGGTACGTAGCGGGGCCACCTACAATGAGCAGTTCTTC. It is translated as CASSLVRSGATYNEQFF. The entire variable domain, with the rest obtained from reference TRBV5-1 and TRBJ2-1, is as follows: KAGVTQTPRYLIKTRGQQVTLSCSPISGHRSVSWYQQTPGQGLQFLFEYFSETQRNKGNFPGRFSGRQFSNSRSEMNVSTLELGDSALYLCASSLVRSGATYNEQFFGPGTRLTVL.